A selection of T cell receptor beta chains follows, all from one sample in a study of OX40 agonist ivuxolimab in advanced cancers. Profiling relied on immunoSEQ multiplex PCR, and the TCRdb table lists in-frame clones only, not all of them. The sample consists of tens of thousands of clones, about 85% of them appearing once. The source material was CD4+ or CD8+ T cells sorted from blood, sampled in a trial of the OX40 agonist ivuxolimab. Receptors were obtained from an adult with an advanced solid tumor such as melanoma, head and neck, liver or kidney cancer. The CDR3 runs from the conserved cysteine through the conserved F or W. D genes are given only for firm matches. Clone size, where shown, is once, few, many, or a class for clones that have expanded.

clone_size j_call v_call d_call cdr3_nt cdr3_aa
. TRBJ2-7 TRBV28 TRBD1 TGTGCCAGCAGTTATCCGGGACAGGACTACGAGCAGTACTTC CASSYPGQDYEQYF
. TRBJ2-7 TRBV11-2 TRBD2 TGTGCCAGCAGCTTAGGGGGACTAGTTATCGACGAGCAGTACTTC CASSLGGLVIDEQYF
. TRBJ1-2 TRBV6-1 . TGTGCCAGCAGTGGTGGAGGGGGGGCTGATGGCTACACCTTC CASSGGGGADGYTF
. TRBJ1-4 TRBV27 . TGTGCCAGCAGCTATCAGGGAGCAACTAATGAAAAACTGTTTTTT CASSYQGATNEKLFF
. TRBJ2-7 TRBV27 TRBD2 TGTGCCAGCAGTTTACTAGCGGGGCCTATCGAGCAGTACTTC CASSLLAGPIEQYF
. TRBJ2-7 TRBV29-1 . TGCAGCGTTGAGTTTCAGGTGGCGAACGAGCAGTACTTC CSVEFQVANEQYF
. TRBJ1-1 TRBV2 . TGTGCCAGCTCCCAACCCCCAGGTTTGAACACTGAAGCTTTCTTT CASSQPPGLNTEAFF
once TRBJ2-2 TRBV7-9 . TGTGCCAGCAGCTTAGTAGGGCTATCGGACACCGGGGAGCTGTTTTTT CASSLVGLSDTGELFF
. TRBJ2-7 TRBV6-6 . TGTGCCAGCAGTTACTTGTTTGGGCAGAAATACGAGCAGTACTTC CASSYLFGQKYEQYF
once TRBJ2-7 TRBV18 . TGTGCCAGCTCACCGGGCCCGCTGGGCGAGCAGTACTTC CASSPGPLGEQYF
. TRBJ1-3 TRBV7-9 . TGTGCCAGCAGCTTAGTCCGAGACGGGATCTCTGGAAACACCATATATTTT CASSLVRDGISGNTIYF
. TRBJ2-1 TRBV11-3 . TGTGCCAGCAGCAAAGGTCGCGGGCAGGACTCCTACAATGAGCAGTTCTTC CASSKGRGQDSYNEQFF
. TRBJ2-3 TRBV30 TRBD2 TGTGCCTGGAGGGGGACTAGCGTTTTGAGAGATACGCAGTATTTT CAWRGTSVLRDTQYF
once TRBJ2-1 TRBV7-2 . TGTGCCAGCAGCTCAAGGGAGTTGGGCTCCTACAATGAGCAGTTCTTC CASSSRELGSYNEQFF
. TRBJ2-1 TRBV27 . TGTGCCAGCAGTTTCTGGCGGGGGCACGATGAGCAGTTCTTC CASSFWRGHDEQFF
. TRBJ2-5 TRBV28 . TGTGCCAGCAGCACGCTAACGTGGGTGTACGAGACCCAGTACTTC CASSTLTWVYETQYF
. TRBJ2-2 TRBV9 . TGTGCCAGCAGCACCACAGGGTTTTCCGGGGAGCTGTTTTTT CASSTTGFSGELFF